The rows below give T cell receptor beta chains drawn from one sample of a study of spatial heterogeneity in lung cancer. TCRdb re-called the 5' RACE reads with MiXCR, one entry per CDR3 protein. The sample carries approximately 47,000 distinct CDR3 sequences, less than 9% recorded once. The input for sequencing was PBMCs, taken at surgery. The receptors were gathered from a female donor with early-stage non-small cell lung cancer. The CDR3 runs from the conserved cysteine through the conserved F or W. The D gene is left open where the match is weak. For some rows the clone size is stated as once, few or many, or as a class when expanded; others skip it.

J,V,size,D,CDR3,DNA
TRBJ1-4,TRBV28,-,TRBD1,CASSGTGYLQKLFF,TGTGCCAGCAGCGGGACAGGGTATTTGCAAAAACTGTTTTTT
TRBJ1-1,TRBV7-3,-,TRBD1,CASSLGQGAEAFF,TGTGCCAGCAGCTTGGGACAGGGCGCTGAAGCTTTCTTT
TRBJ1-1,TRBV30,few,-,CAWSLGSNTEAFF,TGTGCCTGGAGTCTGGGTAGCAACACTGAAGCTTTCTTT
TRBJ1-1,TRBV19,-,-,CASSMWGEVNTEAFF,TGTGCCAGTAGTATGTGGGGGGAGGTCAACACTGAAGCTTTCTTT
TRBJ2-1,TRBV6-5,few,-,CASSPLWGPGITEQFF,TGTGCCAGCAGCCCCCTGTGGGGGCCGGGCATCACTGAGCAGTTCTTC
TRBJ2-7,TRBV20-1,many,TRBD1,CSAKRDRYEQYF,TGCAGTGCTAAAAGGGACAGGTACGAGCAGTACTTC
TRBJ2-7,TRBV3-1,few,-,CASSQSYSYEQYF,TGTGCCAGCAGCCAATCGTACTCCTACGAGCAGTACTTC
TRBJ2-1,TRBV7-2,few,TRBD2,CASSIIAGGAYNEQFF,TGTGCCAGCAGCATAATAGCGGGGGGTGCCTACAATGAGCAGTTCTTC
TRBJ2-3,TRBV5-1,-,TRBD2,CASSLRASGGSSTDTQYF,TGCGCCAGCAGCTTGCGGGCTAGCGGGGGCTCTAGCACAGATACGCAGTATTTT
TRBJ1-1,TRBV6-1,-,-,CASSEEGAKRRTLNTEAFF,TGTGCCAGCAGTGAAGAAGGCGCCAAGAGGAGGACTCTGAACACTGAAGCTTTCTTT
TRBJ2-5,TRBV7-2,few,TRBD1,CASSPRTGGRETQYF,TGTGCCAGCAGCCCCCGGACAGGGGGCAGGGAGACCCAGTACTTC
TRBJ2-7,TRBV6-6,few,TRBD1,CASSYSTGQGAGEQYF,TGTGCCAGCAGTTACTCGACGGGACAGGGGGCTGGCGAGCAGTACTTC
TRBJ2-7,TRBV6-6,few,-,CASSYSRGSGSYEQYF,TGTGCCAGCAGTTACTCGCGAGGGTCGGGGTCCTACGAGCAGTACTTC
TRBJ2-1,TRBV7-9,few,TRBD1,CASSLGQGFNEQFF,TGTGCCAGCAGCTTGGGACAGGGCTTCAATGAGCAGTTCTTC
TRBJ2-2,TRBV9,-,TRBD2,CASSASLAGANGELFF,TGTGCCAGCAGCGCCTCACTAGCGGGGGCGAACGGGGAGCTGTTTTTT
TRBJ2-2,TRBV20-1,few,TRBD2,CSARTSGVTGELFF,TGCAGTGCCCGGACTAGCGGGGTAACCGGGGAGCTGTTTTTT
TRBJ2-3,TRBV7-2,once,-,CASALYTDTQYF,TGTGCCAGCGCTTTGTATACAGATACGCAGTATTTT
TRBJ2-3,TRBV5-4,-,TRBD2,CASSFGGGASTDTQYF,TGTGCCAGCAGCTTTGGCGGGGGGGCCAGTACAGATACGCAGTATTTT
TRBJ1-5,TRBV19,few,TRBD1,CASTGTGTRLSNQPQHF,TGTGCCAGCACAGGGACAGGGACGAGATTGAGCAATCAGCCCCAGCATTTT
TRBJ2-7,TRBV5-4,-,TRBD1,CASSTPGQTYEQYF,TGTGCCAGCAGCACTCCGGGACAGACTTACGAGCAGTACTTC
TRBJ2-1,TRBV9,many,TRBD1,CASSPTTGQFYNEQFF,TGTGCCAGCAGCCCTACCACGGGACAGTTCTACAATGAGCAGTTCTTC
TRBJ1-4,TRBV29-1,many,TRBD1,CSVGDREGEKLFF,TGCAGCGTTGGGGACAGGGAGGGCGAAAAACTGTTTTTT
TRBJ2-1,TRBV6-6,-,TRBD1,CASSFGQANIGEQFF,TGTGCCAGCAGCTTCGGACAGGCGAATATAGGTGAGCAGTTCTTC
TRBJ1-1,TRBV20-1,-,-,CSARNRVGSTEAFF,TGCAGTGCTAGAAATCGGGTAGGTTCCACTGAAGCTTTCTTT
TRBJ2-3,TRBV5-1,many,-,CASSIGQKSSTDTQYF,TGCGCCAGCAGCATCGGACAGAAATCTAGCACAGATACGCAGTATTTT
TRBJ1-2,TRBV14,few,-,CASSRAAGYGYTF,TGTGCCAGCAGCAGAGCGGCGGGGTATGGCTACACCTTC
TRBJ2-1,TRBV12-5,many,TRBD1,CASAQGQSSYNEQFF,TGTGCTAGTGCCCAGGGACAGAGCTCCTACAATGAGCAGTTCTTC
TRBJ2-5,TRBV28,few,-,CASSSRGRGSQETQYF,TGTGCCAGCAGTTCCAGGGGGCGGGGGAGTCAAGAGACCCAGTACTTC
TRBJ2-1,TRBV6-1,-,-,CASSERGTYNEQFF,TGTGCCAGCAGTGAAAGGGGGACCTACAATGAGCAGTTCTTC
TRBJ1-1,TRBV28,many,-,CASSFDSRATEAFF,TGTGCCAGCAGTTTCGACAGTAGGGCGACTGAAGCTTTCTTT
TRBJ2-7,TRBV27,few,-,CASSLNQNYEQYF,TGTGCCAGCAGTTTAAACCAGAACTACGAGCAGTACTTC
TRBJ2-3,TRBV2,many,-,CASRGRLLITDTQYF,TGTGCCAGCAGGGGGAGACTACTGATCACAGATACGCAGTATTTT
TRBJ2-2,TRBV20-1,many,TRBD2,CSASHWTSENTGELFF,TGCAGTGCTAGCCATTGGACTAGCGAGAACACCGGGGAGCTGTTTTTT
TRBJ2-7,TRBV5-1,many,TRBD2,CASSLERGYEQYF,TGCGCCAGCAGCTTGGAGCGGGGTTACGAGCAGTACTTC
TRBJ2-1,TRBV5-1,-,TRBD2,CANSLTIAGTSPNEQFF,TGCGCCAACAGCTTGACGATAGCCGGGACTAGCCCAAATGAGCAGTTCTTC
TRBJ2-1,TRBV7-2,few,-,CASSSMRGAVYNEQFF,TGTGCCAGCAGCTCGATGAGGGGGGCGGTGTACAATGAGCAGTTCTTC
TRBJ1-1,TRBV7-2,few,-,CASSYLGTEAFF,TGTGCCAGCAGCTACCTAGGGACTGAAGCTTTCTTT
TRBJ1-1,TRBV29-1,many,-,CSVVQGLGNTEAFF,TGCAGCGTTGTACAGGGACTGGGGAACACTGAAGCTTTCTTT
TRBJ2-5,TRBV3-1,-,-,CASSGPEETQYF,TGTGCCAGCAGCGGGCCAGAAGAGACCCAGTACTTC
TRBJ2-7,TRBV6-5,many,TRBD1,CASSYSIFGQGARKNEQYF,TGTGCCAGCAGTTACTCGATTTTCGGACAGGGGGCGCGCAAAAACGAGCAGTACTTC
TRBJ2-5,TRBV9,few,-,CASTPGANQETQYF,TGTGCCAGCACCCCGGGCGCAAACCAAGAGACCCAGTACTTC
TRBJ2-7,TRBV2,many,-,CASSEARAGEQYF,TGTGCCAGCAGTGAAGCCCGGGCAGGCGAGCAGTACTTC
TRBJ1-2,TRBV20-1,-,-,CSASMALNYGYTF,TGCAGTGCTAGTATGGCCCTTAACTATGGCTACACCTTC
TRBJ1-1,TRBV4-1,many,TRBD1,CASSKETGVNTEAFF,TGCGCCAGCAGCAAAGAGACAGGGGTGAACACTGAAGCTTTCTTT
TRBJ1-2,TRBV6-1,few,-,CASSARDRDPRYGYTF,TGTGCCAGCAGCGCTCGGGACCGCGATCCCCGATATGGCTACACCTTC
TRBJ2-5,TRBV7-2,many,TRBD2,CASRTSGGGNQETQYF,TGTGCCAGCAGGACTAGCGGGGGGGGAAACCAAGAGACCCAGTACTTC
TRBJ2-3,TRBV3-1,few,-,CASSPLSRASGDTQYF,TGTGCCAGCAGCCCCTTATCGCGGGCCAGTGGGGATACGCAGTATTTT
TRBJ2-7,TRBV19,few,-,CASSTPGLSTYEQYF,TGTGCCAGTAGCACCCCGGGACTGTCGACCTACGAGCAGTACTTC
TRBJ2-6,TRBV7-8,many,-,CASSLLQGRANVLTF,TGTGCCAGCAGCTTATTACAGGGAAGGGCCAACGTCCTGACTTTC
TRBJ2-1,TRBV10-3,many,-,CAIRREGRGVNEQFF,TGTGCCATCAGGAGGGAAGGACGAGGGGTGAATGAGCAGTTCTTC
TRBJ1-1,TRBV6-2/TRBV6-3,many,-,CASSILDSQNTEAFF,TGTGCCAGCAGTATTCTGGACAGCCAGAACACTGAAGCTTTCTTT
TRBJ2-7,TRBV14,many,-,CASSQVIRTGEQYF,TGTGCCAGCAGCCAAGTTATAAGGACGGGTGAGCAGTACTTC
TRBJ1-6,TRBV20-1,-,TRBD1,CSAPGDRELSSSYNSPLHF,TGCAGTGCTCCGGGAGACAGGGAACTTTCGAGCTCCTATAATTCACCCCTCCACTTT
TRBJ1-3,TRBV6-1,many,-,CASSDLLTIYF,TGTGCCAGCAGTGATCTCCTCACCATATATTTT
TRBJ1-4,TRBV4-3,many,TRBD1,CASSQDPGTGNEKLFF,TGCGCCAGCAGCCAAGATCCTGGGACAGGCAATGAAAAACTGTTTTTT
TRBJ2-2,TRBV7-8,-,-,CASSLIGEANTGELFF,TGTGCCAGCAGCTTAATCGGGGAAGCGAACACCGGGGAGCTGTTTTTT
TRBJ1-5,TRBV6-1,few,TRBD1,CASSDPLRTGDDQPQHF,TGTGCCAGCAGTGATCCCCTTCGGACAGGTGATGATCAGCCCCAGCATTTT
TRBJ1-3,TRBV6-5,-,-,CASSSPGRVNGNTIYF,TGTGCCAGCAGTTCCCCTGGCAGGGTTAATGGAAACACCATATATTTT
TRBJ2-3,TRBV19,many,TRBD2,CASSAGAGFTDTQYF,TGTGCCAGTAGCGCGGGAGCAGGGTTCACAGATACGCAGTATTTT
TRBJ1-3,TRBV7-2,-,TRBD1,CASSLAGQGSGNTIYF,TGTGCCAGCAGCTTAGCGGGACAGGGCTCTGGAAACACCATATATTTT